This T cell receptor beta chain was sequenced in a study of metastatic and nonmetastatic thyroid tumors. Study context: It was across blood and tumor or nodule tissue from malignant and benign thyroid patients that repertoires were compared.

Study observations and caveats: As reported, TCR beta diversity in blood and tumor was significantly higher in malignant thyroid tumors than in benign nodules.

This clone has a handful of counts. The antigen remains unidentified. Each patient went into thyroid surgery without having received any treatment. V shed 5 bases, J shed 10 bases, and the junction held 14 bases outside the gene matches. The CDR3 is 15 residues long. Germline V lookup: CDR1 MNHNS, CDR2 SASEGT. In the original processing: A distant-metastasis classifier for papillary thyroid cancer was built using CDR3 differences across clinicopathological groups. TCRdb re-analyzed the PCR reads through MiXCR. What appears here as the V and J calls and clone size reflects TCRdb's work, not the paper's. The table lists 7,700 or so clones, 29% of them singletons, with 25% to 35% in the top ten.

The sample consisted of tumor tissue. The sequence derives from a female donor with papillary thyroid cancer or a benign thyroid nodule (not recorded which). Some clones in this sample may be carry-over from other donors' samples. The rearrangement joins TRBV6-1 to TRBJ1-1, with 9 bases lining up with TRBD1. The chain's CDR3 is CASSSRDRESKGAFF. For the CDR3, the DNA is TGTGCCAGCAGTAGTCGGGACAGGGAGTCCAAGGGAGCTTTCTTT.